The sequence of this T cell receptor (beta chain) was determined in a study of low-dose radiotherapy and immunotherapy resistance in tumors. Study in general: Oral aspirin 300 mg was taken by patients daily for four cycles from cycle 1 day 1.

Every donor was treated with nivolumab, ipilimumab, aspirin, low-dose cyclophosphamide and also low-dose radiotherapy. Both TCRalpha and TCRbeta chains were reverse transcribed with V-gene-specific primers. TCRs underwent 20 PCR cycles of amplification with a constant-region primer and V-primer adapter. TCRdb re-called the reads with MiXCR, one entry per CDR3 protein. The sample lists 10,000 to 15,000 distinct CDR3 sequences, more than 50% occurring once. This receptor was taken from a human donor with advanced metastatic prostate, ovarian, gallbladder or colorectal cancer (not recorded which). This table probably holds off-target reads from a library built for another chain.

CDR3 region: CASSLGHLMEQYF. DNA for the CDR3: TGTGCCAGCAGTTTAGGTCACCTTATGGAGCAGTACTTC. The chain couples TRBV28 to TRBJ2-7, with D unclear. This CDR3 has 13 amino acids. CDR1 and CDR2 (germline): MDHEN, SYDVKM. Trimming took 2 bases from V and 7 from J, leaving 12 bases between them.